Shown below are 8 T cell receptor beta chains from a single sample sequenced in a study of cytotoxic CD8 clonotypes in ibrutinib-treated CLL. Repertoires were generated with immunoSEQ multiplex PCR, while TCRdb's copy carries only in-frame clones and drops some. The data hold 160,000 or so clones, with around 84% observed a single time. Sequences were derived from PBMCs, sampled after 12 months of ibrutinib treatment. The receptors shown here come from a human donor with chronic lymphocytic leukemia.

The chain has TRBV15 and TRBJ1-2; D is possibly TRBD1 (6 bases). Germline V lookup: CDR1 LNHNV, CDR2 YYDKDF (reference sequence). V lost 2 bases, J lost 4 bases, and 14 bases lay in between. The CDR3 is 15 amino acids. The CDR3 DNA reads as TGTGCCACCAGCAGAATTCTACAGGGTGCCTATGGCTACACCTTC. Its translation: CATSRILQGAYGYTF.

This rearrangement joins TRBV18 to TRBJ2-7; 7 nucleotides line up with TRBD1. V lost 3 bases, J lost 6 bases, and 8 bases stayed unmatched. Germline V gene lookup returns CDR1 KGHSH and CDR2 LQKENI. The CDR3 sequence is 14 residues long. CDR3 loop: CASSPNRDSLEQYF. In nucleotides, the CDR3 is TGTGCCAGCTCACCGAACCGGGACAGCCTCGAGCAGTACTTC.

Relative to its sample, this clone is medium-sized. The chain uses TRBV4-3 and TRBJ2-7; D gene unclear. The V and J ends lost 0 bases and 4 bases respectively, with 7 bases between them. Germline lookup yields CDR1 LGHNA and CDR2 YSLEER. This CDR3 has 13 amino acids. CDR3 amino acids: CASSQDPHYEQYF. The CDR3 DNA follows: TGCGCCAGCAGCCAAGATCCCCATTACGAGCAGTACTTC.

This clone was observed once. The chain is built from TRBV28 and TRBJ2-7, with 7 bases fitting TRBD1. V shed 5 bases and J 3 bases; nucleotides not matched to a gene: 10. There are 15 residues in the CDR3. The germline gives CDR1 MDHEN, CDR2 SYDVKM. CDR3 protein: CASSPPGAGGYEQYF. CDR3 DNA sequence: TGTGCCAGCAGTCCCCCCGGGGCAGGGGGCTACGAGCAGTACTTC.

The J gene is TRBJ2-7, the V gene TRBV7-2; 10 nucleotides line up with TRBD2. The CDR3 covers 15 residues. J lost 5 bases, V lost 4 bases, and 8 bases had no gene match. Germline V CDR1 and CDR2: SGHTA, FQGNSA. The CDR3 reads CASSSPTSGTNEQYF. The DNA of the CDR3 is TGTGCCAGCAGCTCCCCAACTAGCGGGACGAACGAGCAGTACTTC.

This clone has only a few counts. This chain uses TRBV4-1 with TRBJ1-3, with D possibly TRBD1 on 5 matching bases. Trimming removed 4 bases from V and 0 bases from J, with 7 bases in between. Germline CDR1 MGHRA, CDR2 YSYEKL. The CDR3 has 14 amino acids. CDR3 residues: CASSPTGSGNTIYF. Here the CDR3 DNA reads TGCGCCAGCAGCCCCACAGGCTCTGGAAACACCATATATTTT.

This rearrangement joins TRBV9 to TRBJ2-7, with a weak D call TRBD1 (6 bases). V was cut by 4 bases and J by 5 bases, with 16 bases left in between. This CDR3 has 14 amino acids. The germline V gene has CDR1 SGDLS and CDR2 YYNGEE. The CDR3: CASSPGVGPHEQYF. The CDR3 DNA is TGTGCCAGCAGCCCAGGGGTGGGGCCCCACGAGCAGTACTTC.

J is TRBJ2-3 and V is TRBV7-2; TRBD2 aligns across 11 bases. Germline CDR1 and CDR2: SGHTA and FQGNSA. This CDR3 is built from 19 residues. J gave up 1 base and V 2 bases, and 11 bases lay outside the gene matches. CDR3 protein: CASSLRGLAGGLGTDTQYF. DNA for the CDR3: TGTGCCAGCAGCTTAAGAGGGTTAGCGGGGGGGCTAGGCACAGATACGCAGTATTTT.